Listed here is a single TCR beta chain. What it binds is unknown. This entry belongs to a study of identical twins. General observations from the study: For out-of-frame beta sequences, excess twin sharing was weaker. Within monozygotic twins, out-of-frame TCR alpha sharing was underestimated by the models. Instead of following the same donors, the conclusions were based on cross-sectional statistical analysis.

TCRdb re-called the 5' RACE reads with MiXCR, one entry per CDR3 protein. The table lists 1.5 million or so distinct CDR3 sequences, more than 30% of them singletons, with about 0.25% in the top ten. Trimming took 2 bases from V and 5 from J; bases not matched to a gene: 8. CDR1 and CDR2 (germline): MNHNS, SASEGT. CDR3 length: 17 residues. The sequenced sample consisted of cord blood. J is TRBJ2-1 and V is TRBV6-1; 11 bases map to TRBD2. This receptor was taken from a newborn girl in good health. The CDR3 is CASSERWKLAGDNEQFF. In DNA form, the CDR3 reads TGTGCCAGCAGTGAAAGGTGGAAACTAGCGGGAGACAATGAGCAGTTCTTC.